This T cell receptor (beta chain) stems from a study of T cell responses to AZD1222 COVID-19 vaccine. Study summary: Whether given at about 4 or about 12 weeks, second doses were pooled.

Here immunoSEQ multiplex PCR was the method, and the copy in TCRdb shows in-frame clones only, minus some. The sample has under 150,000 clones, approximately 90% seen once. This clone was recorded only once. Its antigen is as yet unknown. Whole-study findings and limits: The span of vaccine-associated CD4 TCRs extended across spike, with dominance at 160-218 and 743-854. There were repertoire samples only from the period after the peak T cell response. Close to half of all spike-specific TCRs reportedly target regions of the variants that are unmutated.

The germline CDR1 and CDR2 sequences are LGHDT and YNNKEL (reference sequence). The CDR3 sequence is 19 residues long. With 0 bases clipped from V and 4 bases from J, the junction kept 8 bases outside the gene matches. The chain is built from TRBV3-1 (or the pseudogene TRBV3-2) and TRBJ2-4; TRBD2 matches at 14 bases. The input for sequencing was peripheral blood, taken on day 0 of AZD1222 vaccination. This sequence was found in an adult in good health. CDR3 sequence reads: CASSQDPGLAGGWKNIQYF. The CDR3 DNA reads as TGTGCCAGCAGCCAAGATCCCGGACTAGCGGGAGGCTGGAAAAACATTCAGTACTTC.